This T cell receptor beta chain was recorded in a study of cytomegalovirus exposure and HLA in healthy donors. Trimming cost V 4 bases and J 4 bases; bases outside gene matches: 7. The CDR3 consists of 15 residues. Germline CDR1 LGHNA, CDR2 YSLEER. The PCR used 60 Vbeta and 13 Jbeta primers. Only in-frame clones appear in the TCRdb table, and some are missing; sequencing was by immunoSEQ multiplex PCR. The sample contains approximately 150,000 clones, around 84% of which appear only once. General study points: HLA alleles were associated with 15,000 to 20,000 TCR beta sequences in a later analysis at 0.05 false discovery rate. Some TCR beta chains (164 of them) were listed as cytomegalovirus-associated.

Everyone who donated was a healthy bone marrow donor. With regard to this clone: Its antigen is currently unknown.

V and J are TRBV4-3 and TRBJ2-7, with 10 bases identical to TRBD1. Sequencing was done on a sample of PBMCs. The sequence derives from a boy younger than 10 in good health and CMV-seronegative. This chain's CDR3 is CASSRSGQGSYEQYF. The CDR3 nucleotides read TGCGCCAGCAGCCGATCGGGACAGGGGTCGTACGAGCAGTACTTC.